The source of this TCR beta chain is a study of shared clonotypes between healthy human individuals. Study context: CD4 naive and CD4 memory each took three plates per donor, while CD8 naive took two and CD8 memory one. The study, taken as a whole, reports: As a rule, naive subsets had a larger estimated richness than memory subsets. Donor scarcity curtailed the genetic and exposure-history diversity represented herein. Collection of samples was limited to blood; tissue repertoires likely differ.

TCRdb's copy holds only in-frame clones and misses some; the assay was immunoSEQ multiplex PCR. The sample records more than 600,000 clones, roughly 94% being singletons. Terminally differentiated effector memory CD45RA+ cells were excluded by CCR7 positive selection of CD45RO-negative cells. As to this clone: What it recognizes is unknown.

The CDR3 runs 15 residues. Germline trimming cut 4 bases from V and 7 bases from J; bases unmatched to any gene: 11. The germline V gene encodes CDR1 MDHEN and CDR2 SYDVKM. The TCR sequence derives from a man younger than 45 in good health. Sequencing was performed on naive CD8+ T cells sorted from blood. This chain uses TRBV28 with TRBJ2-3; TRBD2 matches at 7 bases. The CDR3, as DNA: TGTGCCAGCAGTTCCCGGGGAGCGGGAATATATACGCAGTATTTT. Translation: CASSSRGAGIYTQYF.